This T cell receptor (beta chain) emerged from a study of OX40 agonist ivuxolimab in advanced cancers. Background for the entire study: Ivuxolimab was a fully human IgG2 agonistic monoclonal antibody targeting the costimulatory receptor OX40 (CD134). The monotherapy dose-escalation portion (N of about 52 patients) of the phase I ivuxolimab trial is reported in the paper. Of the roughly 52 dose-escalation patients, hepatocellular carcinoma was present in roughly 19, melanoma in around 15, renal cell carcinoma in 9 and head and neck cancer in 9. The dose-escalation cohort was about 87% male with a mean age of about 60 years, ranging from 23 to 79. Patients were allowed to have had prior anti-PD-1, anti-PD-L1 or anti-CTLA-4 therapy, and 40% of the dose-escalation patients had previously received checkpoint inhibitors. Partial responses occurred in three dose-escalation patients: two with cutaneous melanoma and one with hepatocellular carcinoma. Peripheral TCRbeta sequencing was intended to test whether TCR sequence diversity was altered and clonal T-cell expansion was caused by ivuxolimab. Intravenous ivuxolimab was administered to patients every 2 weeks at six dose levels: 0.01, 0.1, 0.3, 1.5, 3 and 10 mg/kg.

The trial excluded patients who had a history of autoimmune disease or who were on systemic immunosuppression. Peripheral blood for TCR sequencing was collected from all dose cohorts at baseline, on cycle 4 day 1, and on cycle 7 day 1. Samples came from an open-label, multicenter, first-in-human phase I dose-escalation trial of ivuxolimab. The trial enrolled adults with locally advanced or metastatic head and neck squamous cell, hepatocellular, melanoma or renal cell carcinoma. CD4+ and CD8+ T cells were sorted separately from peripheral blood before TCR sequencing. As to this clone: Its antigen is still unknown. No base qualities exist here, and no much larger clone lies one base off it.

The CDR3 runs 15 residues from the cysteine to the phenylalanine. Only the CDR3 region is kept as DNA, spanning 45 bases read in frame from base 1. The germline V and J ends show losses of 3 bases and 1 base respectively, and no gene match explains 5 bases of the junction. Looking up the germline V gene (reference sequence) yields CDR1 LNHDA and CDR2 SQIVND. To sequence the TCRbeta CDR3 region, genomic DNA was isolated from the sorted cells. The immunoSEQ Assay was used to sequence the TCRbeta CDR3 regions. TCRdb took over this immuneACCESS table, retaining in-frame rearrangements with V and J assigned. Such tables are incomplete; in checked studies, under half of the missing clones stem from an unresolved V gene, and the remainder is unexplained. This sample gives 64,000 or so clones in total; 75% to 85% of them show up just once. Clones ranked in the top ten supply less than 0.9% of the sample.

Study-level results and caveats: Low levels of normalized T-cell clonal expansion were also seen in some patients who did not respond. After ivuxolimab, expanded clones were on average more numerous among CD8+ T cells than among CD4+ T cells. Antigen specificity was not determined for the clonally expanded peripheral T cells. In the 0.1-3.0 mg/kg groups, partial responders were among the patients with the lowest normalized peripheral clonal expansion, particularly in CD8+ T cells. At doses of 0.1 to 3.0 mg/kg, clonal expansion of both CD4+ and CD8+ blood T cells was observed from baseline to week 6.

The specimen comprised CD4+ or CD8+ T cells sorted from blood, sampled in a trial of the OX40 agonist ivuxolimab. The receptor was isolated from an adult with an advanced solid tumor such as melanoma, head and neck, liver or kidney cancer. The chain uses TRBV19 and TRBJ1-2; TRBD1 matches 7 bases in the middle. The CDR3 protein: CASSITGVFNYGYTF. The nucleotide sequence is given as TGTGCCAGTAGTATCACAGGGGTTTTTAACTATGGCTACACCTTC.